This entry lists 25 T cell receptor beta chains sequenced from one sample in a study of blood T cell repertoires in COVID-19. Profiled with immunoSEQ multiplex PCR; TCRdb holds only in-frame clones, not every one. The profile shows about 150,000 clones, more than 70% of them singletons. Sequences were obtained from peripheral blood. These receptors all come from a human donor in a cohort sampled during active COVID-19.

The J gene is TRBJ1-6, the V gene TRBV7-6; TRBD1 agrees at 8 bases. This CDR3 is 14 amino acids long. Germline V gives CDR1 SGHVS, CDR2 FNYEAQ. Trimming took 1 base from V and 14 from J; bases not matched to a gene: 7. The CDR3 sequence is CASSLGTGQESLHF. In DNA, the CDR3 is TGTGCCAGCAGCTTAGGGACAGGGCAGGAATCCCTCCACTTT.

The genes are TRBV6-1 and TRBJ1-6, with D possibly TRBD1 on 5 matching bases. This CDR3 is built from 14 residues. Germline-derived CDR1 and CDR2 are MNHNS and SASEGT. The ends were cut back, 3 bases at V and 7 bases at J, with 10 bases in the middle. The CDR3: CASSDRVLNSPLHF. The CDR3 nucleotides are TGTGCCAGCAGTGACAGGGTTTTGAATTCACCCCTCCACTTT.

The V call is TRBV19, the J call TRBJ2-2; D possibly corresponds to TRBD1 (6 bases). Deletions cut 9 bases from V and 2 bases from J, with 16 bases between. Germline values: CDR1 LNHDA, CDR2 SQIVND (reference sequence). The CDR3 contains 15 residues. The CDR3 DNA sequence: TGTGCCAGCCAAACCGGGACAACCAACACCGGGGAGCTGTTTTTT. This codes for CASQTGTTNTGELFF.

J is TRBJ2-7 and V is TRBV7-9, with a tentative D call TRBD1 (6 bases). V lost 5 bases, J lost 6 bases, and 11 bases lay in between. This CDR3 has 12 amino acids. Germline V lookup: CDR1 SEHNR, CDR2 FQNEAQ (reference sequence). The CDR3 reads CASSEQGFEQYF. The CDR3 DNA reads TGTGCCAGCAGCGAACAGGGTTTCGAGCAGTACTTC.

This chain uses TRBV27 with TRBJ2-3; 10 bases are shared with TRBD2. CDR3 length equals 17 residues. Germline CDR1 MNHEY, CDR2 SMNVEV (reference sequence). V lost 5 bases to trimming and J lost 4 bases; unmatched junction nucleotides: 12. The CDR3 DNA sequence: TGTGCCAGCAGTCGGTCGAAGCGGGGGGGCGGAGCAGATACGCAGTATTTT. This codes for CASSRSKRGGGADTQYF.

The J gene is TRBJ2-3, the V gene TRBV7-9, with 8 bases matching TRBD2. Germline trimming cut 5 bases from V and 3 bases from J; bases unmatched to any gene: 7. The CDR3 length is 15 residues. Germline values: CDR1 SEHNR, CDR2 FQNEAQ (reference sequence). The CDR3 nucleotides are TGTGCCAGCAGCAAGGAACTAGCGGATACAGATACGCAGTATTTT. It is translated as CASSKELADTDTQYF.

CDR3 amino acids: CASGEISYNSPLHF. The DNA of the CDR3 is TGTGCCAGCGGGGAGATCTCCTATAATTCACCCCTCCACTTT. This chain connects TRBV19 to TRBJ1-6; no clear D gene. This CDR3 is 14 amino acids long. The V and J ends lost 9 bases and 0 bases respectively, with 9 bases between them. Germline V lookup: CDR1 LNHDA, CDR2 SQIVND (reference sequence). Full variable domain (rest looked up from reference TRBV19 and TRBJ1-6): DGGITQSPKYLFRKEGQNVTLSCEQNLNHDAMYWYRQDPGQGLRLIYYSQIVNDFQKGDIAEGYSVSREKKESFPLTVTSAQKNPTAFYLCASGEISYNSPLHFGNGTRLTVT.

This chain joins TRBV11-2 and TRBJ1-3; maybe TRBD1 (6 bases). The CDR3 is 17 residues long. The germline CDR1 and CDR2 sequences are SGHAT and FQNNGV. The germline V and J ends were trimmed by 5 bases and 0 bases, with 17 bases remaining between them. CDR3 sequence: CASSLLGQPSSGNTIYF. In nucleotides, the CDR3 is TGTGCCAGCAGCCTCCTAGGACAGCCCAGCTCTGGAAACACCATATATTTT.

The chain couples TRBV29-1 to TRBJ2-1, with 10 nucleotides matching TRBD1. V lost 6 bases, J lost 2 bases, and 4 bases stayed unmatched. Germline V CDR1 and CDR2: SQVTM, ANQGSEA. The CDR3 has 14 amino acids. This CDR3 reads CSVRDRGPYNEQFF. Written as DNA, the CDR3 is TGCAGCGTACGAGACAGGGGGCCCTACAATGAGCAGTTCTTC.

The V and J genes are TRBV19 and TRBJ2-1; possibly TRBD2 for D (6 bases). Germline V gene lookup returns CDR1 LNHDA and CDR2 SQIVND (reference sequence). The V end lost 1 base, the J end lost 5 bases, and 9 bases lay between the germline ends. The CDR3 covers 14 residues. For the CDR3, the DNA is TGTGCCAGTAGTATAGGTGGGAGGCACAATGAGCAGTTCTTC. It codes for CASSIGGRHNEQFF.

The J gene is TRBJ2-5, the V gene TRBV7-6; no firm D call. Germline CDR1 is SGHVS and CDR2 is FNYEAQ. V was cut by 5 bases and J by 2 bases, with 3 bases left in between. The CDR3 covers 11 residues. The CDR3 here is CASSLQETQYF. The CDR3 DNA sequence: TGTGCCAGCAGCCTTCAAGAGACCCAGTACTTC. The full variable domain, completed using reference TRBV7-6 and TRBJ2-5, is GAGVSQSPRYKVTKRGQDVALRCDPISGHVSLYWYRQALGQGPEFLTYFNYEAQQDKSGLPNDRFSAERPEGSISTLTIQRTEQRDSAMYRCASSLQETQYFGPGTRLLVL.

The rearrangement uses TRBV5-4 and TRBJ2-7; weak D call: TRBD2 (5 bases). The CDR3 is 15 residues long. Looked up from germline, CDR1 is SGHNT and CDR2 is YYREEE (reference sequence). The V end was cut by 2 bases, the J end by 7 bases, with 19 bases between. The CDR3 reads CASSFPSGSPGEQYF. As DNA, the CDR3 is TGTGCCAGCAGCTTCCCAAGTGGGTCCCCGGGGGAGCAGTACTTC. The full variable domain, with the rest looked up from reference TRBV5-4 and TRBJ2-7, is ETGVTQSPTHLIKTRGQQVTLRCSSQSGHNTVSWYQQALGQGPQFIFQYYREEENGRGNFPPRFSGLQFPNYSSELNVNALELDDSALYLCASSFPSGSPGEQYFGPGTRLTVT.

The sample holds a few counts of this clone. V usage is TRBV27 and J usage is TRBJ1-2; D is unclear. V was cut by 5 bases and J by 0 bases, with 19 bases left in between. The V gene's germline CDR1 is MNHEY and CDR2 SMNVEV (reference sequence). The CDR3 is 17 residues long. The CDR3 coding sequence is TGTGCCAGCAGTGTCTCCGGCCTCATAACTACTAACTATGGCTACACCTTC. Its translation: CASSVSGLITTNYGYTF.

In its sample, this clone was seen once. The chain recombines TRBV19 with TRBJ2-1; possible D gene TRBD2, 7 bases. Per the germline V gene, CDR1 is LNHDA and CDR2 is SQIVND (reference sequence). The germline V and J ends were trimmed by 3 bases and 5 bases, with 11 bases remaining between them. The CDR3 runs to 14 residues. The CDR3 loop is CASSMGGLHNEQFF. CDR3 coding DNA: TGTGCCAGTAGTATGGGGGGGCTCCACAATGAGCAGTTCTTC.

The rearrangement links TRBV19 to TRBJ2-7; 7 nucleotides agree with TRBD2. CDR3 length equals 13 residues. Germline CDR1 reads LNHDA; CDR2 reads SQIVND (reference sequence). Losses at the gene ends were 6 bases for V and 2 bases for J; bases not matched to a gene: 4. The CDR3 sequence: CASSLAETYEQYF. In DNA, the CDR3 is TGTGCCAGTAGCCTAGCGGAGACCTACGAGCAGTACTTC.

This clone was seen just once. Here the CDR3 reads CASSPRTSGSHSTDTQYF. CDR3 DNA: TGTGCCAGCAGCCCGAGGACTAGCGGGAGCCATAGCACAGATACGCAGTATTTT. The chain is built from TRBV13 and TRBJ2-3; 13 bases agree with TRBD2. Germline V gene sequence: CDR1 PRHDT, CDR2 FYEKMQ (reference sequence). The CDR3 has 18 residues. J gave up 0 bases and V 5 bases, and 8 bases lay outside the gene matches.

This clone was detected once. This chain uses TRBV12-3 or TRBV12-4 with TRBJ1-1, with a tentative D call TRBD1 (5 bases). The ends were cut back, 8 bases at V and 5 bases at J, with 12 bases in the middle. This CDR3 has 12 amino acids. CDR3 amino acids: CASWARGTEAFF. The CDR3 nucleotides are TGTGCCAGCTGGGCCCGGGGGACTGAAGCTTTCTTT.

V and J are TRBV28 and TRBJ2-5, with a tentative D call TRBD2 (6 bases). V gave up 1 base and J gave up 5 bases, with 20 bases separating them. In germline, CDR1 is MDHEN, CDR2 SYDVKM. This CDR3 contains 17 residues. The CDR3, as DNA: TGTGCCAGCAGTTTATACTCAGGGCGACGGGGGAAGGAGACCCAGTACTTC. This codes for CASSLYSGRRGKETQYF.

The V gene is TRBV19, the J gene TRBJ2-7; TRBD1 matches 7 bases. The CDR3 is 14 amino acids. The V gene's germline CDR1 is LNHDA and CDR2 SQIVND (reference sequence). The ends lost 3 bases at V and 2 bases at J; junction bases unmatched: 4. CDR3 DNA sequence: TGTGCCAGTAGTATCGACAGGGCGACCTACGAGCAGTACTTC. It encodes CASSIDRATYEQYF.

This chain connects TRBV28 to TRBJ2-1; D may be TRBD1 (6 bases). This CDR3 is built from 15 residues. Germline values: CDR1 MDHEN, CDR2 SYDVKM. V was trimmed by 5 bases and J by 8 bases, leaving 19 bases between them. CDR3 in amino acids: CASSVYAGARYEQFF. The CDR3 DNA reads TGTGCCAGCAGTGTCTACGCAGGGGCTAGGTATGAGCAGTTCTTC.

This chain links TRBV7-6 with TRBJ2-7; 11 positions match TRBD1. Germline CDR1 and CDR2: SGHVS and FNYEAQ. Trimming cost V 5 bases and J 4 bases; bases outside gene matches: 7. The CDR3 contains 15 residues. The CDR3 is CASSPVRDRGYEQYF. The CDR3 DNA reads as TGTGCCAGCAGCCCAGTCCGGGACAGGGGGTACGAGCAGTACTTC.

The rearrangement joins TRBV4-3 to TRBJ1-5; D not certain. The CDR3 is 14 amino acids. Trimming left V 0 bases short and J 2 bases short, with 5 bases between. Germline V gene sequence: CDR1 LGHNA, CDR2 YSLEER. In DNA, the CDR3 is TGCGCCAGCAGCCAAGAGAGGGGCAATCAGCCCCAGCATTTT. Residues: CASSQERGNQPQHF.

The chain combines TRBV3-1 (or the pseudogene TRBV3-2) with TRBJ2-2; unclear D gene. Trimming shortened V by 1 base and J by 3 bases, and 9 bases separated the two germline ends. Germline V gene lookup returns CDR1 LGHDT and CDR2 YNNKEL (reference sequence). This CDR3 contains 15 residues. The CDR3 spells CASSQVAADTGELFF. CDR3 coding DNA: TGTGCCAGCAGCCAAGTCGCGGCAGACACCGGGGAGCTGTTTTTT.

V gene TRBV7-3 combines with J gene TRBJ2-1; 14 positions match TRBD2. Germline values: CDR1 SGHTA, CDR2 FQGTGA. Losses at the gene ends were 4 bases for V and 4 bases for J; bases not matched to a gene: 12. This CDR3 has 19 residues. As DNA, the CDR3 is TGTGCCAGCAGCTACCTGGGACTAGCGGGAGAAGGAAGATACAATGAGCAGTTCTTC. This codes for CASSYLGLAGEGRYNEQFF.

The V gene is TRBV25-1, the J gene TRBJ1-2, with a tentative D call TRBD1 (6 bases). Germline CDR1 reads MGHDK; CDR2 reads SYGVNS. This CDR3 has 16 amino acids. V lost 4 bases to trimming and J lost 4 bases, with 19 bases between them. Here the CDR3 reads CASSGMAAGATYGYTF. The CDR3 DNA follows: TGTGCCAGCAGTGGAATGGCGGCAGGGGCCACCTATGGCTACACCTTC.